The 8 T cell receptor beta chains in this list originate from one sample, sequenced in a study of cytomegalovirus exposure and HLA in healthy donors. Primers: 60 Vbeta forward and 13 Jbeta reverse. Here immunoSEQ multiplex PCR was the method, and the copy in TCRdb shows in-frame clones only, minus some. This sample yields 130,000 or so clones, of which more than 55% are seen a single time; 1.5% belongs to the top ten. Sequenced input: PBMCs. Source of these receptors: a man younger than 35 in good health and CMV-seronegative.

This clone was seen more than once but under ten times. The V gene is TRBV6-5, the J gene TRBJ2-1; no clear D gene. The CDR3 consists of 12 residues. With 6 bases removed from V and 7 bases from J, the gap between germline ends came to 10 bases. Germline V gene sequence: CDR1 MNHEY, CDR2 SVGAGI. CDR3 sequence reads: CASSPYPNEQFF. DNA of the CDR3: TGTGCCAGCAGCCCCTATCCTAATGAGCAGTTCTTC.

This chain uses TRBV27 with TRBJ1-1, with D possibly matching TRBD1 (5 bases). The V end lost 3 bases, the J end lost 2 bases, and 10 bases lay between the germline ends. Per the germline V gene, CDR1 is MNHEY and CDR2 is SMNVEV (reference sequence). The length of the CDR3 is 14 residues. The CDR3 sequence is CASSFVGANTEAFF. The DNA of the CDR3 is TGTGCCAGCAGTTTTGTTGGGGCCAACACTGAAGCTTTCTTT.

This sequence joins TRBV7-8 and TRBJ1-4; TRBD1 might be the D (5 bases). V shed 3 bases and J shed 7 bases, with 15 bases lying between them. The CDR3 covers 15 residues. Germline CDR1 and CDR2: SGHVS and FQNEAQ. CDR3 DNA: TGTGCCAGCAGCTTCCAGGCAGGGTTTATTGAAAAACTGTTTTTT. It specifies CASSFQAGFIEKLFF.

This clone appeared a few times. V gene TRBV4-1 combines with J gene TRBJ1-4; D not certain. Between the trimmed V and J ends, which lost 3 bases and 8 bases, there was a span of 10 bases. CDR3 length: 13 amino acids. Looked up from germline, CDR1 is MGHRA and CDR2 is YSYEKL. The CDR3 reads CASSHGGREKLFF. The CDR3 nucleotides read TGCGCCAGCAGCCACGGAGGGCGCGAAAAACTGTTTTTT.

The chain uses TRBV6-5 and TRBJ1-5, with TRBD1 identical over 9 bases. The ends lost 6 bases at V and 5 bases at J; junction bases unmatched: 5. This CDR3 spans 14 amino acids. CDR1 MNHEY and CDR2 SVGAGI come from the germline V gene. The CDR3 here is CASRKDRGYQPQHF. The CDR3 bases are TGTGCCAGCAGAAAGGACAGGGGTTATCAGCCCCAGCATTTT.

This clone occurred a few times. This chain connects TRBV7-9 to TRBJ1-5; 8 bases line up with TRBD1. Germline V CDR1 and CDR2: SEHNR, FQNEAQ (reference sequence). The CDR3 spans 15 residues. V shed 3 bases and J 4 bases; nucleotides not matched to a gene: 5. CDR3 bases: TGTGCCAGCAGCTTCCCCGGACAGGGTAATCAGCCCCAGCATTTT. Amino acid sequence: CASSFPGQGNQPQHF.

The gene calls are TRBV9 and TRBJ2-4, with a possible D match to TRBD1 (6 bases). The CDR3 is 13 residues long. Trimming stripped 0 bases from V and 12 bases from J, with 13 bases between. Germline CDR1 and CDR2: SGDLS and YYNGEE. CDR3 DNA sequence: TGTGCCAGCAGCGTAGTCTTGCAGGGACATCAGTACTTC. Translating gives CASSVVLQGHQYF. Using reference TRBV9 and TRBJ2-4 for the parts outside the CDR3, the full variable domain is DSGVTQTPKHLITATGQRVTLRCSPRSGDLSVYWYQQSLDQGLQFLIQYYNGEERAKGNILERFSAQQFPDLHSELNLSSLELGDSALYFCASSVVLQGHQYFGAGTRLSVL.

The chain couples TRBV7-6 to TRBJ2-3; tentatively, D is TRBD1 (6 bases). Trimming removed 5 bases at V and 3 bases at J, with 21 bases between. The CDR3 loop spans 17 amino acids. CDR1 and CDR2 from the germline V gene are SGHVS and FNYEAQ. The CDR3 loop is CASSQLGSRRGTDTQYF. For the CDR3, the DNA is TGTGCCAGCAGCCAGCTCGGCTCCCGAAGGGGGACAGATACGCAGTATTTT.